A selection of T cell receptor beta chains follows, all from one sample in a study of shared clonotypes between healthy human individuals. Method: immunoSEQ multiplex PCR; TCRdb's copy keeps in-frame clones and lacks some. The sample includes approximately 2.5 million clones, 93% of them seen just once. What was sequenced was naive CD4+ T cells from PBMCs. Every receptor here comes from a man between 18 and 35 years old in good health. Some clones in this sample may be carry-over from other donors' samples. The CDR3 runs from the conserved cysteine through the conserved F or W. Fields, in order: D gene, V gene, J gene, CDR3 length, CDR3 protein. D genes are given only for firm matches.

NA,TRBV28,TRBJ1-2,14,CASSLYTGSGGYTF
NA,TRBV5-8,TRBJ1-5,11,CASSFNQPQHF
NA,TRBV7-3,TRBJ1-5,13,CASSLNEGQPQHF
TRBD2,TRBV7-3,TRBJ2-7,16,CASSLTGAGSLLEQYF
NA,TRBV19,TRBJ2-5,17,CASSIRPGPNRQETQYF
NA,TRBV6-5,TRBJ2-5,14,CASSYSRRKETQYF
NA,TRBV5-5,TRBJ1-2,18,CASSLGPGSSSFNYGYTF
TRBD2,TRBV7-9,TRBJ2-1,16,CASSSRLAGEYNEQFF
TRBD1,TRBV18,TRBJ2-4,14,CASSPGTGGYIQYF
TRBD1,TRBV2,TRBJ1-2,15,CASRRGQAANYGYTF
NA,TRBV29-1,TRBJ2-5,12,CSVVRNQETQYF
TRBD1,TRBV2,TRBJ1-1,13,CASRGQSNTEAFF
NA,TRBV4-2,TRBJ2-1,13,CASSQDRENEQFF
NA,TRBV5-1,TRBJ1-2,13,CASSRDTNYGYTF
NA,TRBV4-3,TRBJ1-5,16,CASSQEGGAYNQPQHF
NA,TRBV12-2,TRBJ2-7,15,CASRIMRYWSYEQYF
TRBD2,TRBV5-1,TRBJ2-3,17,CASSWGEGAGVADTQYF
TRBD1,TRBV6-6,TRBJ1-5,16,CASSPGTGGSNQPQHF
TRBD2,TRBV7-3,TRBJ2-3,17,CASSLTSSGASTDTQYF